A single sample is the source of the 27 T cell receptor beta chains below, sequenced in a study of blood T cell repertoires in COVID-19. Repertoires were generated with immunoSEQ multiplex PCR, while TCRdb's copy carries only in-frame clones and drops some. The sample contains about 350,000 clones, more than 70% of which appear only once. Sequences were obtained from PBMCs or T cells enriched from blood (not recorded which). The receptors stem from a woman aged 25 to 45 who had been exposed to COVID-19.

The chain has TRBV2 and TRBJ1-5; no reliable D call. CDR3 length: 15 amino acids. The germline gives CDR1 SNHLY, CDR2 FYNNEI. Trimming shortened V by 5 bases and J by 0 bases, and 11 bases separated the two germline ends. CDR3 nucleotide sequence: TGTGCCAGCAGTCTTGGGAGAGCTAGCAATCAGCCCCAGCATTTT. Protein sequence: CASSLGRASNQPQHF.

The chain employs TRBV7-9 and TRBJ1-5, with D tentatively TRBD1 (6 bases). Germline CDR1 reads SEHNR; CDR2 reads FQNEAQ (reference sequence). Trimming took 4 bases from V and 2 from J, leaving 18 bases between them. CDR3 length: 17 residues. CDR3 region: CASSWGGPSSGNQPQHF. The CDR3 nucleotides read TGTGCCAGCAGCTGGGGGGGCCCTTCCTCGGGCAATCAGCCCCAGCATTTT. The full variable domain, in which reference TRBV7-9 and TRBJ1-5 provide the parts outside the CDR3, is DTGVSQNPRHKITKRGQNVTFRCDPISEHNRLYWYRQTLGQGPEFLTYFQNEAQLEKSRLLSDRFSAERPKGSFSTLEIQRTEQGDSAMYLCASSWGGPSSGNQPQHFGDGTRLSIL.

V gene TRBV6-1 combines with J gene TRBJ2-4, with 7 bases that match TRBD2. The CDR3 sequence is 16 residues long. V lost 4 bases, J lost 0 bases, and 6 bases stayed unmatched. Per germline, CDR1 MNHNS and CDR2 SASEGT. In DNA form, the CDR3 reads TGTGCCAGCAGTGGGACTAGTCCCTTAGCCAAAAACATTCAGTACTTC. Translated, it gives CASSGTSPLAKNIQYF.

The chain links TRBV4-2 to TRBJ1-1, with TRBD1 as a possible D gene (5 bases). Trimming took off 0 bases at V and 1 base at J, with 12 bases between the two ends. CDR1 LGHNA and CDR2 YNFKEQ come from the germline V gene. This CDR3 is built from 16 residues. CDR3 loop: CASSQDLEDTNTEAFF. DNA for the CDR3: TGTGCCAGCAGCCAAGATCTAGAGGACACGAACACTGAAGCTTTCTTT.

The chain is built from TRBV14 and TRBJ2-1; 8 nucleotides line up with TRBD2. This CDR3 has 14 amino acids. V dropped 1 base and J dropped 9; count of bases not matched to a gene: 5. In germline, CDR1 is SGHDN, CDR2 FVKESK. The CDR3 DNA sequence: TGTGCCAGCAGCCAAGTCTCGGGAGGGTTTGAGCAGTTCTTC. Translation: CASSQVSGGFEQFF.

The chain is built from TRBV7-3 and TRBJ1-2, with D possibly being TRBD1 (5 bases). CDR3 length: 13 residues. Trimming cost V 1 base and J 5 bases, with 8 bases left between them. Germline V gene data show CDR1 as SGHTA and CDR2 as FQGTGA. The CDR3 here is CASSLSAGYGYTF. CDR3 sequence (DNA): TGTGCCAGCAGCTTAAGTGCAGGGTATGGCTACACCTTC. Combining the CDR3 with reference TRBV7-3 and TRBJ1-2 gives the whole variable domain GAGVSQTPSNKVTEKGKYVELRCDPISGHTALYWYRQSLGQGPEFLIYFQGTGAADDSGLPNDRFFAVRPEGSVSTLKIQRTERGDSAVYLCASSLSAGYGYTFGSGTRLTVV.

The V call is TRBV11-2, the J call TRBJ2-7, with TRBD2 matching 7 bases. This CDR3 contains 14 residues. The V and J ends lost 5 bases and 3 bases, in that order; junction bases with no gene match: 7. Germline V gene sequence: CDR1 SGHAT, CDR2 FQNNGV. The CDR3 spells CASSPGLGLYEQYF. CDR3 nucleotide sequence: TGTGCCAGCAGCCCTGGACTAGGGCTCTACGAGCAGTACTTC.

V and J are TRBV18 and TRBJ1-1; D is perhaps TRBD1 (5 bases). Trimming pared 3 bases from V and 0 bases from J, leaving 8 bases between. The CDR3 covers 14 residues. Germline lookup yields CDR1 KGHSH and CDR2 LQKENI. The CDR3 sequence is CASSPQTVNTEAFF. As DNA, the CDR3 is TGTGCCAGCTCACCGCAGACAGTGAACACTGAAGCTTTCTTT.

In its sample, this clone was seen a few times. The rearrangement uses TRBV19 and TRBJ1-1; 8 nucleotides align to TRBD1. V lost 3 bases to trimming and J lost 0 bases; unmatched junction nucleotides: 9. The CDR3 spans 17 residues. CDR1 LNHDA and CDR2 SQIVND come from the germline V gene (reference sequence). This CDR3 reads CASSIYGGQVVNTEAFF. CDR3 bases: TGTGCCAGTAGTATTTATGGGGGACAGGTCGTGAACACTGAAGCTTTCTTT.

This clone appeared a single time. This sample also contains other DNA sequences that code for the same CDR3. This chain uses TRBV6-5 with TRBJ2-1, with D possibly matching TRBD2 (6 bases). The CDR3 loop spans 15 amino acids. The ends were cut back, 3 bases at V and 0 bases at J, with 9 bases in the middle. Germline lookup yields CDR1 MNHEY and CDR2 SVGAGI. CDR3 in amino acids: CASSYSGSSYNEQFF. In DNA form, the CDR3 reads TGTGCCAGCAGTTATTCCGGGAGCTCCTACAATGAGCAGTTCTTC.

As regards this clone: The sample holds other DNA sequences that translate to the same CDR3. The chain recombines TRBV3-1 (or the pseudogene TRBV3-2) with TRBJ1-4, with D possibly matching TRBD1 (5 bases). Germline V CDR1 and CDR2: LGHDT, YNNKEL (reference sequence). V was pared by 2 bases and J by 8 bases, with 15 bases between. The length of the CDR3 is 15 residues. This CDR3 is CASSQLPRAGEKLFF. The CDR3 bases are TGTGCCAGCAGCCAACTTCCCAGGGCCGGAGAAAAACTGTTTTTT.

The chain couples TRBV28 to TRBJ1-6, with D possibly being TRBD1 (5 bases). Deletions cut 6 bases from V and 7 bases from J, with 13 bases between. Germline-derived CDR1 and CDR2 are MDHEN and SYDVKM. The CDR3 extends over 14 amino acids. The CDR3 sequence is CASRPGMINSPLHF. In DNA, the CDR3 is TGTGCCAGCAGACCAGGGATGATAAATTCACCCCTCCACTTT.

The chain couples TRBV3-1 (or the pseudogene TRBV3-2) to TRBJ2-1; tentatively, D is TRBD1 (5 bases). This CDR3 contains 15 residues. Germline V gives CDR1 LGHDT, CDR2 YNNKEL (reference sequence). Trimming removed 6 bases from V and 6 bases from J, with 18 bases in between. The CDR3: CASRWGLLGVNEQFF. CDR3 sequence (DNA): TGTGCCAGCAGATGGGGTCTGTTAGGGGTCAATGAGCAGTTCTTC.

This rearrangement joins TRBV12-5 to TRBJ1-5, with D perhaps matching TRBD1 (5 bases). The length of the CDR3 is 13 residues. CDR1 is LGHNT, CDR2 FRNRAP, per germline. The ends were cut back, 1 base at V and 5 bases at J, with 6 bases in the middle. As DNA, the CDR3 is TGTGCTAGTGGTTTGGGGGGCGATCAGCCCCAGCATTTT. Translating it yields CASGLGGDQPQHF.

The V and J genes are TRBV27 and TRBJ2-7; 13 bases map to TRBD2. V lost 4 bases and J lost 4; bases outside the gene matches: 7. There are 16 residues in the CDR3. Germline V gene sequence: CDR1 MNHEY, CDR2 SMNVEV (reference sequence). The CDR3 region is CASSSLTSGRVYEQYF. The CDR3, as DNA: TGTGCCAGCAGTTCGCTTACTAGCGGGAGGGTTTACGAGCAGTACTTC.

The count of this clone is one. The chain employs TRBV6-2 or TRBV6-3 and TRBJ2-1, with 7 bases lining up with TRBD2. With V trimmed by 6 bases and J by 7 bases, 3 bases remained unmatched. In germline, CDR1 is MNHEY, CDR2 SVGEGT. The CDR3 has 12 amino acids. CDR3: CASSSRGNEQFF. CDR3 in DNA: TGTGCCAGCAGCTCGCGGGGGAATGAGCAGTTCTTC.

CDR3 in amino acids: CASSFASGSDTQYF. The CDR3 nucleotides are TGCGCCAGCAGCTTTGCTAGCGGTTCAGATACGCAGTATTTT. The chain has TRBV5-1 and TRBJ2-3; 7 nucleotides align to TRBD2. There are 14 residues in the CDR3. Germline CDR1 is SGHRS and CDR2 is YFSETQ. V shed 2 bases and J 4 bases; nucleotides not matched to a gene: 4. Full variable domain (remainder filled in from reference TRBV5-1 and TRBJ2-3): KAGVTQTPRYLIKTRGQQVTLSCSPISGHRSVSWYQQTPGQGLQFLFEYFSETQRNKGNFPGRFSGRQFSNSRSEMNVSTLELGDSALYLCASSFASGSDTQYFGPGTRLTVL.

The chain uses TRBV11-2 and TRBJ2-7; 9 bases match TRBD1. Germline-derived CDR1 and CDR2 are SGHAT and FQNNGV. The CDR3 is made up of 15 amino acids. The V segment lost 2 bases and the J segment 3 bases; nucleotides outside the gene matches: 5. The CDR3 DNA is TGTGCCAGCAGCTTAAGTCGGACAGGGGTCTACGAGCAGTACTTC. Amino acids: CASSLSRTGVYEQYF.

This clone has a single count. The J gene is TRBJ2-3, the V gene TRBV11-2; D might be TRBD2 (5 bases). The CDR3 covers 15 residues. Per the germline V gene, CDR1 is SGHAT and CDR2 is FQNNGV. V was shortened by 5 bases and J by 2 bases, with 14 bases between the two germline ends. In DNA, the CDR3 is TGTGCCAGCAGCCCGACTGGGAGTAACACAGATACGCAGTATTTT. Encoded protein: CASSPTGSNTDTQYF. Supplemented by reference TRBV11-2 and TRBJ2-3, the full variable domain reads EAGVAQSPRYKIIEKRQSVAFWCNPISGHATLYWYQQILGQGPKLLIQFQNNGVVDDSQLPKDRFSAERLKGVDSTLKIQPAKLEDSAVYLCASSPTGSNTDTQYFGPGTRLTVL.

V is TRBV9 and J is TRBJ1-3, with TRBD1 identical over 10 bases. The CDR3 loop spans 19 amino acids. Per the germline V gene, CDR1 is SGDLS and CDR2 is YYNGEE. Trimming at V came to 4 bases and at J to 4 bases, leaving 17 bases not matched to a gene. In DNA form, the CDR3 reads TGTGCCAGCAGCAACACGCTGGGACAGGGGAACAAAGGAGGAAACACCATATATTTT. Its translation is CASSNTLGQGNKGGNTIYF.

The chain links TRBV7-9 to TRBJ2-3, with TRBD2 identical over 13 bases. J lost 4 bases, V lost 0 bases, and 4 bases had no gene match. Germline values: CDR1 SEHNR, CDR2 FQNEAQ (reference sequence). This CDR3 is 17 amino acids long. The CDR3 nucleotides read TGTGCCAGCAGCTTAGCCGGGACTAGCGGGACCCCAGATACGCAGTATTTT. This codes for CASSLAGTSGTPDTQYF.

J is TRBJ2-7 and V is TRBV7-9; 9 bases match TRBD2. Germline V gene lookup returns CDR1 SEHNR and CDR2 FQNEAQ (reference sequence). The V gene end was trimmed by 4 bases and the J gene end by 5 bases; junction bases not matched to a gene: 9. This CDR3 has 15 residues. The CDR3 DNA reads TGTGCCAGCAGCTCCCGGGAGCGGGGGGCCCACGAGCAGTACTTC. This translates into CASSSRERGAHEQYF.

This clone has only one observation. The CDR3 DNA sequence: TGTGCCAGCAGCTTTAGCGGGAATCCCTACAATGAGCAGTTCTTC. It specifies CASSFSGNPYNEQFF. The chain combines TRBV7-7 with TRBJ2-1; 8 bases are shared with TRBD2. The ends lost 3 bases at V and 2 bases at J; junction bases unmatched: 3. The CDR3 extends over 15 amino acids. Germline loops: CDR1 SSHAT, CDR2 FNYEAQ (reference sequence).

DNA for the CDR3: TGTGCCAGCAGCCCCCTCCGGGATACGCAGTATTTT. It translates to CASSPLRDTQYF. The chain has TRBV14 and TRBJ2-3; no definite D call. The CDR3 is made up of 12 amino acids. Germline CDR1 SGHDN, CDR2 FVKESK. V lost 4 bases and J 6 bases, leaving 8 bases between the germline ends. The variable domain in full, completed from reference TRBV14 and TRBJ2-3, reads EAGVTQFPSHSVIEKGQTVTLRCDPISGHDNLYWYRRVMGKEIKFLLHFVKESKQDESGMPNNRFLAERTGGTYSTLKVQPAELEDSGVYFCASSPLRDTQYFGPGTRLTVL.

The rearrangement joins TRBV29-1 to TRBJ2-7; TRBD2 matches 14 bases. CDR1 SQVTM and CDR2 ANQGSEA come from the germline V gene. The CDR3 totals 13 residues. The V segment lost 6 bases and the J segment 6 bases; nucleotides outside the gene matches: 4. CDR3 nucleotide sequence: TGCAGCGTACTTGGACTAGCGGGAGGCGAGCAGTACTTC. Amino acid sequence: CSVLGLAGGEQYF.

This rearrangement joins TRBV19 to TRBJ1-1; 7 bases fit TRBD1. This CDR3 spans 14 amino acids. Germline assignment: CDR1 LNHDA and CDR2 SQIVND (reference sequence). The junction had 9 bases not matched to a gene; V was cut back by 7 bases and J by 4 bases. The CDR3 protein is CASTRTGDGTEAFF. CDR3 coding DNA: TGTGCCAGTACTAGAACAGGGGACGGCACTGAAGCTTTCTTT.

The CDR3 sequence is CSVGSSGSAGELFF. The DNA of the CDR3 is TGCAGCGTTGGGTCTAGCGGGAGTGCTGGGGAGCTGTTTTTT. V is TRBV29-1 and J is TRBJ2-2; 10 nucleotides align to TRBD2. Germline CDR1 reads SQVTM; CDR2 reads ANQGSEA. With V trimmed by 4 bases and J by 8 bases, 7 bases remained unmatched. This CDR3 has 14 residues.